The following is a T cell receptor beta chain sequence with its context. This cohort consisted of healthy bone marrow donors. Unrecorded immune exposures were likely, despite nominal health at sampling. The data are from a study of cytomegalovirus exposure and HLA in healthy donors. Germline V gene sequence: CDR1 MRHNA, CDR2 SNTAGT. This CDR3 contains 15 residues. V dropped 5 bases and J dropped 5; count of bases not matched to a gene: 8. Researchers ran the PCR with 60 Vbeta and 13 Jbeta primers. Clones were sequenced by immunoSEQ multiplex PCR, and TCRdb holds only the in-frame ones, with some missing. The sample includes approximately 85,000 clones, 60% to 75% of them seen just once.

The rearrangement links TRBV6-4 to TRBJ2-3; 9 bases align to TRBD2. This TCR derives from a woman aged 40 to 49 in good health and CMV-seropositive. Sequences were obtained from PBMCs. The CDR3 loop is CASSRGGAGGDTQYF. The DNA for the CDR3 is TGTGCCAGCAGTCGCGGGGGGGCCGGAGGAGATACGCAGTATTTT.